What follows are 27 T cell receptor beta chains derived from one specimen sequenced in a study of regulatory T cells in long-lasting Graves disease. Arm-PCR of CDR3 regions with iRepertoire HTBI primers generated TCR beta libraries. TCRdb itself ran the multiplex PCR reads through MiXCR, one entry per CDR3 protein. The table shows a few hundred thousand distinct CDR3 sequences, with over 12% occurring only once. Stated time point: newly diagnosed GD, antithyroid drugs for less than 3 months. TCR sequences were obtained from RNA taken from PBMCs. These same data were also listed under a study on T cells in Graves' hyperthyroidism and ophthalmopathy.

The sequences come from peripheral blood mononuclear cells (PBMCs), collected at new diagnosis, from a patient treated with antithyroid drugs. Receptors originate from a woman aged 40 to 50 with Graves disease.

A note on this clonotype: A read error may explain this, as a much larger clone is one base away. DNA of the CDR3: TGTGCCAGCAGCCTGGGACAGCTGAGCTACGAGCAGTACTTC. Translating it yields CASSLGQLSYEQYF. The chain employs TRBV5-5 and TRBJ2-7; 7 positions agree with TRBD1. The CDR3 spans 14 residues. CDR1 is SGHKS and CDR2 is YYEKEE in the germline V gene (reference sequence). V was clipped by 4 bases and J by 3 bases; unmatched bases: 7.

This clonotype was seen ten or more times. V gene TRBV29-1 combines with J gene TRBJ2-1; 13 nucleotides align to TRBD2. V gave up 3 bases and J gave up 0 bases; unmatched junction bases: 20. CDR1 and CDR2 (germline): SQVTM, ANQGSEA. The CDR3 spans 22 residues. Here the CDR3 reads CSVDGRGLAGRVLTSSYNEQFF. The CDR3 DNA reads TGCAGCGTTGATGGGAGGGGACTAGCGGGAAGGGTACTTACTTCCTCCTACAATGAGCAGTTCTTC.

This clonotype was seen at least ten times. This chain connects TRBV10-3 to TRBJ2-1, with D hard to call. Trimming left V 6 bases short and J 6 bases short, with 12 bases between. The V gene's germline CDR1 is ENHRY and CDR2 SYGVKD. This CDR3 region has 13 residues. The CDR3 sequence: CAIRPTETNEQFF. The CDR3, as DNA: TGTGCCATCAGGCCAACAGAAACCAATGAGCAGTTCTTC.

In this sample, this clonotype turned up many times. The chain recombines TRBV12-3 or TRBV12-4 with TRBJ2-7; a possible D gene is TRBD1 (5 bases). CDR3 length: 15 amino acids. V lost 4 bases, J lost 3 bases, and 16 bases lay in between. DNA for the CDR3: TGTGCCAGCAGTTCCCCGGACACATGGGGCTACGAGCAGTACTTC. This encodes CASSSPDTWGYEQYF.

In its sample, this clonotype was seen a few times. The rearrangement uses TRBV20-1 and TRBJ2-3, with D maybe TRBD1 (6 bases). CDR3 length: 15 residues. The V gene's germline CDR1 is DFQATT and CDR2 SNEGSKA (reference sequence). V was cut by 1 base and J by 0 bases, with 11 bases left in between. CDR3 residues: CSARVLDSSTDTQYF. CDR3 DNA sequence: TGCAGTGCTAGAGTTCTGGACAGTAGCACAGATACGCAGTATTTT.

This clonotype appeared a few times. The CDR3 loop reads CASALGIAKNIQYF. The CDR3 DNA is TGTGCCAGCGCCCTAGGGATAGCCAAAAACATTCAGTACTTC. The rearrangement joins TRBV9 to TRBJ2-4, with D unclear. The V and J ends lost 7 bases and 0 bases respectively, with 11 bases between them. The CDR3 consists of 14 residues. Per germline, CDR1 SGDLS and CDR2 YYNGEE. Complete variable domain (other parts from reference TRBV9 and TRBJ2-4): DSGVTQTPKHLITATGQRVTLRCSPRSGDLSVYWYQQSLDQGLQFLIQYYNGEERAKGNILERFSAQQFPDLHSELNLSSLELGDSALYFCASALGIAKNIQYFGAGTRLSVL.

This clonotype occurred many times. This chain joins TRBV3-1 and TRBJ1-2; TRBD1 aligns across 8 bases. Germline CDR1 reads LGHDT; CDR2 reads YNNKEL (reference sequence). The CDR3 runs 14 residues. The trim removed 3 bases at V and 4 bases at J, leaving 4 bases unmatched. The CDR3 sequence: CASSQTGEGYGYTF. CDR3 DNA sequence: TGTGCCAGCAGCCAGACAGGGGAAGGCTATGGCTACACCTTC.

Many counts were recorded for this clonotype. The gene calls are TRBV9 and TRBJ2-7; tentative D call: TRBD1 (5 bases). The germline V and J ends were trimmed by 0 bases and 1 base, with 5 bases remaining between them. CDR3 length equals 13 residues. Per the germline V gene, CDR1 is SGDLS and CDR2 is YYNGEE. CDR3 amino acids: CASSVEGSYEQYF. Written as DNA, the CDR3 is TGTGCCAGCAGCGTAGAGGGGTCCTACGAGCAGTACTTC.

Ten or more counts support this clonotype. DNA of the CDR3: TGTGCCAGCAGCCAACCGGGCAGGATGAGCACAGATACGCAGTATTTT. Translated, it gives CASSQPGRMSTDTQYF. The chain employs TRBV12-3 or TRBV12-4 and TRBJ2-3; D not resolved. Trimming shortened V by 6 bases and J by 0 bases, and 16 bases separated the two germline ends. The length of the CDR3 is 16 residues.

This chain joins TRBV20-1 and TRBJ2-7; no reliable D call. Germline V gene sequence: CDR1 DFQATT, CDR2 SNEGSKA (reference sequence). The CDR3 is made up of 15 amino acids. V was clipped by 0 bases and J by 5 bases, with 17 bases between them. Here the CDR3 DNA reads TGCAGTGCTAGAGACCCAGCAGGAGAAGGAAACGAGCAGTACTTC. Protein sequence: CSARDPAGEGNEQYF.

Notes on this clonotype: A much larger clone differs from this one at a single base, so this may be a read error. The chain recombines TRBV14 with TRBJ2-7; 7 bases map to TRBD2. Near its end, the DNA agrees better with TRBJ2-1, so the J call may be wrong. CDR1 is SGHDN and CDR2 is FVKESK in the germline V gene. This CDR3 is built from 15 residues. CDR3 sequence (DNA): TGTGCCAGCAGCAAAGGATGGGGGGGTACCAAGGAGCAGTTCTTC. Protein sequence: CASSKGWGGTKEQFF.

This clonotype was observed at least ten times. This rearrangement joins TRBV19 to TRBJ2-7; D unclear. The CDR3 runs to 17 residues. From germline, CDR1 is LNHDA and CDR2 SQIVND (reference sequence). The V end lost 3 bases, the J end lost 3 bases, and 21 bases lay between the germline ends. The CDR3 reads CASSIYSSSTPFYEQYF. The DNA for the CDR3 is TGTGCCAGTAGTATCTACAGTTCATCAACGCCTTTCTACGAGCAGTACTTC.

This clonotype showed up many times. The genes are TRBV6-1 and TRBJ1-2; 10 bases agree with TRBD1. V shed 6 bases, J shed 7 bases, and the junction held 5 bases outside the gene matches. There are 13 residues in the CDR3. The germline CDR1 and CDR2 sequences are MNHNS and SASEGT. The CDR3 nucleotides read TGTGCCAGCAGACCGGACAGGGGGGTTGGCTACACCTTC. Translated, it gives CASRPDRGVGYTF.

The chain links TRBV13 to TRBJ1-2; D remains unclear. V was cut by 5 bases and J by 12 bases, with 28 bases left in between. From germline, CDR1 is PRHDT and CDR2 FYEKMQ (reference sequence). The length of the CDR3 is 16 residues. The CDR3 sequence is CASSRHTERSKSLNTF. The CDR3 nucleotides are TGTGCCAGCAGCAGACACACCGAGAGATCCAAGTCCCTAAACACCTTC.

This clonotype was seen repeatedly, ten times or more. The V gene is TRBV3-1, the J gene TRBJ2-5; 11 nucleotides match TRBD2. Germline CDR1 and CDR2: LGHDT and YNNKEL (reference sequence). With V trimmed by 1 base and J by 5 bases, 6 bases remained unmatched. This CDR3 has 16 residues. Here the CDR3 reads CASSQVTTSGSETQYF. Here the CDR3 DNA reads TGTGCCAGCAGCCAAGTAACTACTAGCGGGAGCGAGACCCAGTACTTC.

The J gene is TRBJ2-1, the V gene TRBV6-2 or TRBV6-3; TRBD2 is a possible D gene (6 bases). The CDR3 is made up of 17 amino acids. The germline gives CDR1 MNHEY, CDR2 SVGEGT. V gave up 2 bases and J gave up 0 bases, with 14 bases separating them. The CDR3 bases are TGTGCCAGCAGTTACGTTGAGGAGGGAAGCTCCTACAATGAGCAGTTCTTC. Protein product: CASSYVEEGSSYNEQFF.

This clonotype came up many times. This sequence joins TRBV7-8 and TRBJ1-4; possible D gene TRBD1, 6 bases. Germline CDR1 is SGHVS and CDR2 is FQNEAQ. V was cut by 3 bases and J by 7 bases, with 21 bases left in between. The length of the CDR3 is 17 residues. This CDR3 reads CASSFAREQGLSEKLFF. The DNA for the CDR3 is TGTGCCAGCAGCTTTGCCCGAGAACAGGGACTTAGTGAAAAACTGTTTTTT.

This clonotype was seen a few times. With only one base between it and a far larger clone, this is likely a read error. The CDR3 loop reads CASSQTLTQLNTEASF. CDR3 sequence (DNA): TGTGCCAGCAGCCAAACGTTGACACAGCTTAACACTGAAGCTTCCTTT. The V gene is TRBV11-2, the J gene TRBJ1-1; no clear D gene. Germline loops: CDR1 SGHAT, CDR2 FQNNGV. The CDR3 spans 16 residues.

This clonotype has at least ten counts. The V call is TRBV12-3 or TRBV12-4, the J call TRBJ1-1, with a possible D match to TRBD1 (5 bases). The CDR3 contains 19 residues. Trimming left V 6 bases short and J 5 bases short, with 31 bases between. The CDR3 bases are TGTGCCAGCAGGAAAATCCGGCGGGACCCCACACCGGCGCGGACTGAAGCTTTCTTT. Encoded protein: CASRKIRRDPTPARTEAFF.

This clonotype was observed at least ten times. Its ends do not fully match the called genes, so a read error is possible. The CDR3 DNA sequence: TGTGCCAGCAGCTTGCGGGAGGGAGAGACCCAGTACTTC. Protein sequence: CASSLREGETQYF. This rearrangement joins TRBV5-1 to TRBJ2-5, with 9 nucleotides matching TRBD2. The CDR3 sequence is 13 residues long. Germline CDR1 reads SGHRS; CDR2 reads YFSETQ.

This rearrangement joins TRBV10-3 to TRBJ2-1; the D is unclear. Trimming left V 2 bases short and J 2 bases short, with 19 bases between. The CDR3 contains 18 residues. CDR1 is ENHRY, CDR2 SYGVKD, per germline. The CDR3 loop reads CAISEATHQESTYNEQFF. CDR3 DNA sequence: TGTGCCATCAGTGAGGCTACCCATCAAGAGTCTACCTACAATGAGCAGTTCTTC.

This clonotype showed up just a few times. J is TRBJ2-1 and V is TRBV9; D is possibly TRBD1 (5 bases). In germline, CDR1 is SGDLS, CDR2 YYNGEE. CDR3 size: 14 residues. V was cut by 0 bases and J by 4 bases, with 8 bases left in between. This chain's CDR3 is CASSVEPGYNEQFF. The CDR3 nucleotides are TGTGCCAGCAGCGTAGAGCCAGGGTACAATGAGCAGTTCTTC.

This clonotype showed up many times. The rearrangement joins TRBV10-3 to TRBJ2-7, with 8 bases identical to TRBD1. Germline V gene sequence: CDR1 ENHRY, CDR2 SYGVKD. J lost 6 bases, V lost 6 bases, and 10 bases had no gene match. The length of the CDR3 is 14 residues. CDR3 in DNA: TGTGCCATCAGGGAAACAGGGGGAAGAGCCGAGCAGTACTTC. Amino acid sequence: CAIRETGGRAEQYF.

This clonotype came up many times. The genes are TRBV6-1 and TRBJ2-3; 8 bases agree with TRBD2. With V trimmed by 6 bases and J by 4 bases, 9 bases remained unmatched. Germline V gives CDR1 MNHNS, CDR2 SASEGT. The CDR3 loop spans 15 amino acids. The DNA of the CDR3 is TGTGCCAGCAGGATAGCGGGATCGACGTCAGATACGCAGTATTTT. It specifies CASRIAGSTSDTQYF.

This clonotype was counted ten times or more. The chain links TRBV2 to TRBJ2-7; 11 bases match TRBD1. The junction had 3 bases not matched to a gene; V was cut back by 2 bases and J by 6 bases. Germline-derived CDR1 and CDR2 are SNHLY and FYNNEI. This CDR3 is 14 amino acids long. Written as DNA, the CDR3 is TGTGCCAGCAGTGAATCGGACAGGGGGCTCGAGCAGTACTTC. Residues: CASSESDRGLEQYF.

There are many counts of this clonotype. The V and J genes are TRBV5-1 and TRBJ2-5; no reliable D call. The germline V gene encodes CDR1 SGHRS and CDR2 YFSETQ. The CDR3 covers 15 residues. Trimming cost V 0 bases and J 2 bases, with 11 bases left between them. CDR3 in amino acids: CASSLELSAQETQYF. The CDR3 DNA reads as TGCGCCAGCAGCTTGGAATTGTCGGCACAAGAGACCCAGTACTTC.

This clonotype has at least ten counts. The chain combines TRBV28 with TRBJ2-1, with 12 bases matching TRBD2. V lost 4 bases to trimming and J lost 4 bases; unmatched junction nucleotides: 5. The CDR3 is made up of 16 amino acids. Germline V gene sequence: CDR1 MDHEN, CDR2 SYDVKM. The CDR3 DNA is TGTGCCAGCAGTTCAGGACTAGCGGGGAAGTACAATGAGCAGTTCTTC. This sequence encodes CASSSGLAGKYNEQFF.